In this sample, the clone carrying this T cell receptor (beta chain) turned up many times. Disease duration under 2 months; hyperthyroidism patients were aged 18 to 65. The PBMCs studied were ones that came from 9 to 10 ml fresh peripheral blood. This CDR3 has 13 residues. Trimming removed 4 bases at V and 4 bases at J, with 10 bases between. The V gene's germline CDR1 is MGHRA and CDR2 YSYEKL. The data were obtained in a study of T cells in Graves' hyperthyroidism and ophthalmopathy. For the study at large: Peripheral blood was acquired at first diagnosis, ahead of any therapy whatsoever.

The TCR beta CDR3 regions underwent amplification using RNA transcripts as the source. Carried out on the TCR CDR3, a first-round RT-PCR used the HTBI primer set. TCRdb re-called the multiplex PCR reads through MiXCR, storing one row per CDR3 protein. The sample consists of some 560,000 distinct CDR3 sequences, around 14% of them appearing once. Sample: blood. V and J are TRBV4-1 and TRBJ2-5; D is unclear. This TCR derives from a woman aged 25 to 45 with Graves' hyperthyroidism. The CDR3, as DNA: TGCGCCAGCAGCCTCGCTGGGCCAGAGACCCAGTACTTC. Encoded protein: CASSLAGPETQYF.